The 14 T cell receptor beta chains in this list originate from one sample, sequenced in a study of blood T cell repertoires in COVID-19. Method: immunoSEQ multiplex PCR; TCRdb's copy keeps in-frame clones and lacks some. Found here are around 190,000 clones, about 80% of them singletons; the top ten hold approximately 6.9%. The sample was peripheral blood. Every receptor here comes from a man aged 60 to 75 with acute or convalescent COVID-19.

The rearrangement joins TRBV6-6 to TRBJ1-2; 8 nucleotides match TRBD1. V gave up 5 bases and J gave up 8 bases; unmatched junction bases: 7. Germline CDR1 MNHNY, CDR2 SVGAGI (reference sequence). This CDR3 is built from 13 residues. The CDR3 loop is CASSPATGGGYTF. CDR3 sequence (DNA): TGTGCCAGCAGTCCCGCTACAGGGGGAGGCTACACCTTC.

A word on this clone: The sample contains more than one DNA sequence encoding this CDR3. The V gene is TRBV5-1, the J gene TRBJ2-3; TRBD1 matches at 7 bases. Germline lookup yields CDR1 SGHRS and CDR2 YFSETQ. V was pared by 5 bases and J by 2 bases, with 5 bases of the junction left unmatched. This CDR3 has 14 amino acids. The CDR3, as DNA: TGCGCCAGCAGTCCTGACAGGGACACAGATACGCAGTATTTT. Translating gives CASSPDRDTDTQYF.

The chain recombines TRBV2 with TRBJ2-5; tentatively, D is TRBD1 (6 bases). With 9 bases removed from V and 4 bases from J, the gap between germline ends came to 12 bases. Germline CDR1 SNHLY, CDR2 FYNNEI. The CDR3 is 12 amino acids. The chain's CDR3 is CARRTGTETQYF. In nucleotides, the CDR3 is TGTGCCAGACGTACAGGGACAGAGACCCAGTACTTC.

The rearrangement links TRBV2 to TRBJ2-7; no reliable D call. V dropped 5 bases and J dropped 1 base, with 12 bases sitting between them. The CDR3 is made up of 14 amino acids. CDR1 is SNHLY, CDR2 FYNNEI, per germline. This CDR3 is CASSLSITSYEQYF. The CDR3, as DNA: TGTGCCAGCAGTTTGAGCATCACGTCCTACGAGCAGTACTTC.

V usage is TRBV5-1 and J usage is TRBJ1-2, with D maybe TRBD1 (6 bases). The CDR3 loop spans 13 amino acids. Germline V lookup: CDR1 SGHRS, CDR2 YFSETQ. V lost 4 bases and J lost 8, with 15 bases in between. CDR3 DNA sequence: TGCGCCAGCAGCACCCTACAGGGTGGCGGCTACACCTTC. Translated, it gives CASSTLQGGGYTF.

Only a few counts were recorded for this clone. The gene calls are TRBV6-2 or TRBV6-3 and TRBJ2-1; possibly TRBD2 for D (6 bases). Trimming left V 6 bases short and J 4 bases short, with 19 bases between. The CDR3 totals 16 residues. Germline CDR1 reads MNHEY; CDR2 reads SVGEGT. The CDR3 DNA reads as TGTGCCAGCAGCCCACCCAGACTAGTTATGTACAATGAGCAGTTCTTC. Amino acids: CASSPPRLVMYNEQFF.

The chain uses TRBV19 and TRBJ2-1, with TRBD2 matching 10 bases. The CDR3 is 16 residues long. The germline V gene has CDR1 LNHDA and CDR2 SQIVND (reference sequence). After removal of 6 bases from V and 2 bases from J, the junction contained 7 bases not matched to a gene. The chain's CDR3 is CASSLVGLAAYNEQFF. DNA for the CDR3: TGTGCCAGTAGCCTAGTTGGACTAGCGGCCTACAATGAGCAGTTCTTC. Based on the CDR3 plus reference TRBV19 and TRBJ2-1, the full variable domain is DGGITQSPKYLFRKEGQNVTLSCEQNLNHDAMYWYRQDPGQGLRLIYYSQIVNDFQKGDIAEGYSVSREKKESFPLTVTSAQKNPTAFYLCASSLVGLAAYNEQFFGPGTRLTVL.

This sequence joins TRBV7-2 and TRBJ1-1; D might be TRBD1 (6 bases). This CDR3 has 12 amino acids. The V gene lost 2 bases and the J gene lost 9 bases, with 10 bases spanning the gap. Looked up from germline, CDR1 is SGHTA and CDR2 is FQGNSA. The CDR3 nucleotides read TGTGCCAGCAGCTTAAGGGGGGGACAAGCTTTCTTT. Translating gives CASSLRGGQAFF.

The J gene is TRBJ2-2, the V gene TRBV2; TRBD1 is a possible D gene (6 bases). V shed 9 bases and J shed 4 bases, with 18 bases lying between them. The CDR3 is made up of 15 amino acids. From germline, CDR1 is SNHLY and CDR2 FYNNEI. CDR3 DNA sequence: TGTGCCAGTAAGAGTAGGGACACTTCCACCGGGGAGCTGTTTTTT. It yields the protein CASKSRDTSTGELFF.

CDR3 DNA: TGTGCCAGTAGTATGGGACAGCCTAACTATGGCTACACCTTC. The encoded protein is CASSMGQPNYGYTF. V is TRBV19 and J is TRBJ1-2; 7 bases align to TRBD1. The CDR3 runs 14 residues. After removal of 3 bases from V and 0 bases from J, the junction contained 1 base not matched to a gene. CDR1 is LNHDA and CDR2 is SQIVND in the germline V gene (reference sequence).

This chain connects TRBV19 to TRBJ2-3, with D unresolved. Per the germline V gene, CDR1 is LNHDA and CDR2 is SQIVND (reference sequence). CDR3 length: 19 amino acids. V dropped 1 base and J dropped 1 base, with 21 bases sitting between them. This CDR3 reads CASSIGRRTGEIGTDTQYF. The CDR3 DNA reads as TGTGCCAGTAGTATAGGACGAAGAACTGGAGAAATAGGCACAGATACGCAGTATTTT. Complete variable domain (other parts from reference TRBV19 and TRBJ2-3): DGGITQSPKYLFRKEGQNVTLSCEQNLNHDAMYWYRQDPGQGLRLIYYSQIVNDFQKGDIAEGYSVSREKKESFPLTVTSAQKNPTAFYLCASSIGRRTGEIGTDTQYFGPGTRLTVL.

The V gene is TRBV6-2 or TRBV6-3, the J gene TRBJ2-3, with D hard to call. Trimming took off 6 bases at V and 4 bases at J, with 14 bases between the two ends. This CDR3 comprises 14 residues. The germline CDR1 and CDR2 sequences are MNHEY and SVGEGT. CDR3 in DNA: TGTGCCAGCAGGCCTCCCCGCGCCCCAGATACGCAGTATTTT. Protein sequence: CASRPPRAPDTQYF.

The chain has TRBV7-9 and TRBJ1-5; D gene ambiguous. V was pared by 5 bases and J by 0 bases, with 5 bases between. CDR1 and CDR2 from the germline V gene are SEHNR and FQNEAQ (reference sequence). This CDR3 contains 13 residues. CDR3 amino acids: CASSPYSNQPQHF. The CDR3 nucleotides read TGTGCCAGCAGCCCCTATAGCAATCAGCCCCAGCATTTT.

Here the CDR3 DNA reads TGTGCCAGCAGCCCCCGACTGCTGAACACTGAAGCTTTCTTT. Protein product: CASSPRLLNTEAFF. This chain uses TRBV9 with TRBJ1-1; D is ambiguous. CDR3 length equals 14 residues. Per germline, CDR1 SGDLS and CDR2 YYNGEE. Trimming removed 4 bases from V and 0 bases from J, with 10 bases in between.